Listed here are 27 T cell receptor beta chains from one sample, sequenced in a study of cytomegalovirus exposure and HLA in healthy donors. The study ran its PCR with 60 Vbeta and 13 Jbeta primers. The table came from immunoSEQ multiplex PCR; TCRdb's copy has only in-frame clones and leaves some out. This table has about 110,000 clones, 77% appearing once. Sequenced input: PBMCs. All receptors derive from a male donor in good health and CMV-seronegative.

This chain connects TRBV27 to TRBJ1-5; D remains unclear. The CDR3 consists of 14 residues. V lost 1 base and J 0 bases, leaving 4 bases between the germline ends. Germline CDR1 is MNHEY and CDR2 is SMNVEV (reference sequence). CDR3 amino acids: CASSLWSSNQPQHF. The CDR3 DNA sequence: TGTGCCAGCAGTTTATGGAGTAGCAATCAGCCCCAGCATTTT.

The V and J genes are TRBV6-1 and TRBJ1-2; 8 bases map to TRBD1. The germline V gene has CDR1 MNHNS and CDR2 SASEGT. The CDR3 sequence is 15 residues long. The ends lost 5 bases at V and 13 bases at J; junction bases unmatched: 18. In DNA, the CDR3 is TGTGCCAGCAGTAGAGAGGACAGGGTTTGGTCGGGATCCACCTTC. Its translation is CASSREDRVWSGSTF.

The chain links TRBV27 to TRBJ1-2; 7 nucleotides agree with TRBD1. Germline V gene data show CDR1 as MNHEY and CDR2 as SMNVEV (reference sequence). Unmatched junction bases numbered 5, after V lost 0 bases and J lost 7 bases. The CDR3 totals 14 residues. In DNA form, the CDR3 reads TGTGCCAGCAGTTTATCGACAGGGAGAGGTGGCTACACCTTC. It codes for CASSLSTGRGGYTF.

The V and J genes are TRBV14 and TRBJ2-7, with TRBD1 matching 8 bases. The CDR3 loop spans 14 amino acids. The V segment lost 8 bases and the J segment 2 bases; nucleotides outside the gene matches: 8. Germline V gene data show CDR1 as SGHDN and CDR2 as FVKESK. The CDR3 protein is CASGLRDRPYEQYF. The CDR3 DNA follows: TGTGCCAGCGGACTACGGGACAGGCCCTACGAGCAGTACTTC.

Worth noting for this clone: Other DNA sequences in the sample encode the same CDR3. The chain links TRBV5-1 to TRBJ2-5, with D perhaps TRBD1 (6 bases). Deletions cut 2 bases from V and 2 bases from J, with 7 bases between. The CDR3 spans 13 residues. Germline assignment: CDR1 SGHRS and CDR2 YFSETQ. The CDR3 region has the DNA TGCGCCAGCAGCTTAGGGGGACAAGAGACCCAGTACTTC. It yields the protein CASSLGGQETQYF.

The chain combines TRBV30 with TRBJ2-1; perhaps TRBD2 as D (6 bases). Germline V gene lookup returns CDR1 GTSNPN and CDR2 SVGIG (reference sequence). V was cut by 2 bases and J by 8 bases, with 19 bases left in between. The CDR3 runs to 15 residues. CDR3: CAWSIRGGGADEQFF. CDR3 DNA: TGTGCCTGGAGTATTAGGGGTGGCGGGGCGGATGAGCAGTTCTTC.

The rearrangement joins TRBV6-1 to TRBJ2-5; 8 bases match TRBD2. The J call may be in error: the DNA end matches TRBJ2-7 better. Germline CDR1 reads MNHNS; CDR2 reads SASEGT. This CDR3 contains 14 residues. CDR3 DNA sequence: TGTGCCCTAGATTTAGCGGGAAACGCCTACGAGCAGTACTTC. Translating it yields CALDLAGNAYEQYF.

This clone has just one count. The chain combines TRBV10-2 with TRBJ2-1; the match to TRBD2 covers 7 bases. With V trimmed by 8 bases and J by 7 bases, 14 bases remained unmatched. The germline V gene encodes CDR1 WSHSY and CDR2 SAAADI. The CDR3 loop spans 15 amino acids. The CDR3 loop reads CASGIAGGELNEQFF. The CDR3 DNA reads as TGCGCCAGCGGGATAGCGGGTGGGGAACTTAATGAGCAGTTCTTC.

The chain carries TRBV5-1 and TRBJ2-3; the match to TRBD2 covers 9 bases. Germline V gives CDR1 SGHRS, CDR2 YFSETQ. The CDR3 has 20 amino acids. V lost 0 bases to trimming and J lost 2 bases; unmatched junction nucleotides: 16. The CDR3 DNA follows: TGCGCCAGCAGCTTGGCCGGGCTAGCGGGGCTCCCGGGGTTCACAGATACGCAGTATTTT. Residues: CASSLAGLAGLPGFTDTQYF. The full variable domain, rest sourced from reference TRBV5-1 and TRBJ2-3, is KAGVTQTPRYLIKTRGQQVTLSCSPISGHRSVSWYQQTPGQGLQFLFEYFSETQRNKGNFPGRFSGRQFSNSRSEMNVSTLELGDSALYLCASSLAGLAGLPGFTDTQYFGPGTRLTVL.

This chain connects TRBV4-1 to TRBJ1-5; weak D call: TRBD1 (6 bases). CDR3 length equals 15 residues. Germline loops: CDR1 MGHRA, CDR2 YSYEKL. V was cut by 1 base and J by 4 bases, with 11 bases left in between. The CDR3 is CASSQGGGVNQPQHF. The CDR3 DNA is TGCGCCAGCAGCCAAGGAGGGGGGGTAAATCAGCCCCAGCATTTT.

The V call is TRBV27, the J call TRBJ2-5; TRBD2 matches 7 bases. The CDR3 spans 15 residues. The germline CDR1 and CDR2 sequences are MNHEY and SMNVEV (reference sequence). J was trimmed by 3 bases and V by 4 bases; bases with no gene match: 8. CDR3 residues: CASSSMGLAEETQYF. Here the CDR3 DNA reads TGTGCCAGCAGTTCAATGGGGCTAGCGGAAGAGACCCAGTACTTC.

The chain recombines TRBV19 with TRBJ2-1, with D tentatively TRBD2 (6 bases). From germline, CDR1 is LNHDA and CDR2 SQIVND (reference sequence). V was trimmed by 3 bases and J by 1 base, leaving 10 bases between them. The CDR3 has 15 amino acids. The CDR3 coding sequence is TGTGCCAGTAGTATGCGGAGGGGTTCCTACAATGAGCAGTTCTTC. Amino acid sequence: CASSMRRGSYNEQFF.

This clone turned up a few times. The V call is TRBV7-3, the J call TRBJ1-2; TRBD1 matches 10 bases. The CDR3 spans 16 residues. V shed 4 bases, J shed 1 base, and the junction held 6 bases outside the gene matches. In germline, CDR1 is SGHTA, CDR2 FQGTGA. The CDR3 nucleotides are TGTGCCAGCAGCTGGACAGGGGGGGAATTTAACTATGGCTACACCTTC. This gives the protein CASSWTGGEFNYGYTF.

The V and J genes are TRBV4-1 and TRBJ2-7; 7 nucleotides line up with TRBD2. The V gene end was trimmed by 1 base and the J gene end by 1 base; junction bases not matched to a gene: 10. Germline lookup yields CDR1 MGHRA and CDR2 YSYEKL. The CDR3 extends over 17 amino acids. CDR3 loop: CASSQVDFVGGSYEQYF. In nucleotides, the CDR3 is TGCGCCAGCAGCCAAGTGGATTTTGTGGGAGGGTCCTACGAGCAGTACTTC.

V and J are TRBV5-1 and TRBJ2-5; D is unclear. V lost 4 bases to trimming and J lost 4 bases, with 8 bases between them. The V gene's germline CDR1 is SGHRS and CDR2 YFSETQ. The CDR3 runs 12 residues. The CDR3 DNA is TGCGCCAGCAGCAAACCAGGAGAGACCCAGTACTTC. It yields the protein CASSKPGETQYF.

As DNA, the CDR3 is TGTGCCAGCAGCTGGGACAGGACTTCTCTTGGAAACACCATATATTTT. It codes for CASSWDRTSLGNTIYF. The chain is built from TRBV7-9 and TRBJ1-3; 8 nucleotides line up with TRBD1. Germline V CDR1 and CDR2: SEHNR, FQNEAQ (reference sequence). J was trimmed by 3 bases and V by 4 bases; bases with no gene match: 8. The CDR3 runs 16 residues.

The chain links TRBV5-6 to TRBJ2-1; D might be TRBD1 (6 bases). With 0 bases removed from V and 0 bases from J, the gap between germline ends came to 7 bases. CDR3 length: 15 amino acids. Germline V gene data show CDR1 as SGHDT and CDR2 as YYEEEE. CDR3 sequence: CASSLGTASYNEQFF. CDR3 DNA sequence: TGTGCCAGCAGCTTGGGGACAGCCTCCTACAATGAGCAGTTCTTC.

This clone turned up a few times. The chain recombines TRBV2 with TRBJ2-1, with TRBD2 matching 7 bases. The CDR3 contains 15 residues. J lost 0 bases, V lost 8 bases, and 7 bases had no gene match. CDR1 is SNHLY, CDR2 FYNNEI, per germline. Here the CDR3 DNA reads TGTGCCAGCGGGAGGGCAGGAAGCTCCTACAATGAGCAGTTCTTC. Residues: CASGRAGSSYNEQFF.

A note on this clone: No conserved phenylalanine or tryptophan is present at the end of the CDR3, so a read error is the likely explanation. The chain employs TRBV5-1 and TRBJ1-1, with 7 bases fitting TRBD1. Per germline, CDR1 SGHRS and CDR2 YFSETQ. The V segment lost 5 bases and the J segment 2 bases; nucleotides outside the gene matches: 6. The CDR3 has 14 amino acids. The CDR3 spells CASRWTGANTEAFV. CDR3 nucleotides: TGCGCCAGCAGATGGACAGGAGCTAACACTGAAGCTTTCGTT.

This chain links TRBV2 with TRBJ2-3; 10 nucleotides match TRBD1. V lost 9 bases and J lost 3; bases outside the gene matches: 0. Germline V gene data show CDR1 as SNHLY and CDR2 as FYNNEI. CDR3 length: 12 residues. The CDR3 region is CARGQGTDTQYF. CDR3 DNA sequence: TGTGCCAGGGGACAGGGGACAGATACGCAGTATTTT.

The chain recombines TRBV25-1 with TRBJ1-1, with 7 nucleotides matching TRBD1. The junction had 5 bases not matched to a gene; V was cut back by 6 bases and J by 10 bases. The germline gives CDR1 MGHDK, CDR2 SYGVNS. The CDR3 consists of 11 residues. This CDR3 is CASSRQGRAFF. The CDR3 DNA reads TGTGCCAGCAGCCGACAGGGTCGAGCTTTCTTT.

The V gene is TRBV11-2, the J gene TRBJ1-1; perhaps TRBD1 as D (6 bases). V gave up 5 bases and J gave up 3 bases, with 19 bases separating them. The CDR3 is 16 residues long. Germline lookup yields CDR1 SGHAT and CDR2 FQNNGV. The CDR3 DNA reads TGTGCCAGCAGCCTCTGGACAGAAAGAGGTGACACTGAAGCTTTCTTT. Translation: CASSLWTERGDTEAFF.

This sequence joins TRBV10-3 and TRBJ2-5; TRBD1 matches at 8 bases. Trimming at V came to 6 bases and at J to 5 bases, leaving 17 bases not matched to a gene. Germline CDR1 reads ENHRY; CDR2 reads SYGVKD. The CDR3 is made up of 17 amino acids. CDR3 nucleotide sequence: TGTGCCATCAGCCGGACAGGGACGGGATCGTTGGGGGAGACCCAGTACTTC. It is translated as CAISRTGTGSLGETQYF.

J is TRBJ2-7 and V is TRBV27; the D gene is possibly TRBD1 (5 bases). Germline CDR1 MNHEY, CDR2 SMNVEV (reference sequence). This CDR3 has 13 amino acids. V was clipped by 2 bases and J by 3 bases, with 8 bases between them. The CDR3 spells CASSLNQGYEQYF. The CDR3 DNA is TGTGCCAGCAGTTTAAATCAGGGCTACGAGCAGTACTTC.

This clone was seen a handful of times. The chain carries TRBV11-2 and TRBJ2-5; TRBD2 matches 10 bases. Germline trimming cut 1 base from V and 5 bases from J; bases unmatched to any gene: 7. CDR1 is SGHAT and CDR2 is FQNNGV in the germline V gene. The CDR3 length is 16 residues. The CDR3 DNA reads TGTGCCAGCAGCTTAGGCCCTAGCGGGAGCGGGGAGACCCAGTACTTC. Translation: CASSLGPSGSGETQYF.

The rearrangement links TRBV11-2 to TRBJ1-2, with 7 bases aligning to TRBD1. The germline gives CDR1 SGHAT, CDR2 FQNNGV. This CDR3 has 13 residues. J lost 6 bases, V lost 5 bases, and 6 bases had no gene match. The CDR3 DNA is TGTGCCAGCAGCACCGGGACAGTGAATGGCTACACCTTC. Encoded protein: CASSTGTVNGYTF.

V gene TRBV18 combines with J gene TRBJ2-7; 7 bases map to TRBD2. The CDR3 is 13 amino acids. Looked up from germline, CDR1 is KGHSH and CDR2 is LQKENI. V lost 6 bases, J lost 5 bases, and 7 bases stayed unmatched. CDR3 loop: CASSGEGGNEQYF. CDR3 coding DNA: TGTGCCAGCTCTGGGGAGGGAGGTAACGAGCAGTACTTC.